This T cell receptor beta chain was observed in a study of human T cells and chemical hapten exposure. Study conclusions and caveats: DPC sensitization left the count of TCRs above 1 in 1000 unchanged. Expanded TCRs were compared with controls, and the expanded TCRs formed significantly more large CDR3 similarity clusters.

Germline CDR1 and CDR2: KGHSH and LQKENI. V gave up 2 bases and J gave up 4 bases, with 11 bases separating them. This CDR3 is built from 14 residues. The sample's time point: patch test 2, 6 weeks after DPC sensitization. Treatment reported: therapeutic diphenylcyclopropenone sensitization with weekly scalp DPC. This clonotype was seen more than once but under ten times. Its antigen is not known. Library preparation tagged each individual cDNA molecule with a unique molecular identifier. TCRdb re-called the RACE reads through MiXCR, storing one row per CDR3 protein. The repertoire holds under 100,000 distinct CDR3 sequences, less than 11% seen once, with 5% in the top ten.

The origin of this receptor is a woman in her 50s with alopecia areata. Some clones in this sample may be carry-over from other donors' samples. The source material was whole blood, sampled in connection with sensitization to the hapten diphenylcyclopropenone (DPC). V usage is TRBV18 and J usage is TRBJ1-1; D is unresolved. CDR3 in amino acids: CASSPGQYLTEAFF. In DNA, the CDR3 is TGTGCCAGCTCACCAGGGCAATACCTCACTGAAGCTTTCTTT. Together with reference TRBV18 and TRBJ1-1, the CDR3 gives the full variable domain: NAGVMQNPRHLVRRRGQEARLRCSPMKGHSHVYWYRQLPEEGLKFMVYLQKENIIDESGMPKERFSAEFPKEGPSILRIQQVVRGDSAAYFCASSPGQYLTEAFFGQGTRLTVV.